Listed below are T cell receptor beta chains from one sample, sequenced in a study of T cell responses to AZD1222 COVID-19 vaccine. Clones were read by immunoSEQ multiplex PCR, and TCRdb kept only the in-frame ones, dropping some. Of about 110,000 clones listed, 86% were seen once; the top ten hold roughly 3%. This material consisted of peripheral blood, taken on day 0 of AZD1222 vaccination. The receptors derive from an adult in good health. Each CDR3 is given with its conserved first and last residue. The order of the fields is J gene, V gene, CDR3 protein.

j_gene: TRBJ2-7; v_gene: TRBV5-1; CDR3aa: CASSLSRTTYEQYF
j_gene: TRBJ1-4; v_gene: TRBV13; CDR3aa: CASSTRQANTEKLFF
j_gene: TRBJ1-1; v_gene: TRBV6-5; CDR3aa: CASIRTNMNTEAFF
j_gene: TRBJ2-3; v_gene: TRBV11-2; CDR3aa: CASSLDLALATDTQYF
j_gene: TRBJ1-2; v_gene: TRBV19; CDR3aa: CASREFQGQANYGYTF
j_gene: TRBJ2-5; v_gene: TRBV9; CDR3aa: CASSAHLTGPQETQYF
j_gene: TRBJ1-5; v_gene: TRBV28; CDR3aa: CASSLRRRDRHQPQHF
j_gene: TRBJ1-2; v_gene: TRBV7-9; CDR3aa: CASSPGTGRDYGYTF
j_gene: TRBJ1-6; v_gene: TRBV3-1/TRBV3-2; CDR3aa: CASSQLRQGYNSPLHF
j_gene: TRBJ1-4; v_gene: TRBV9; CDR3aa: CASSVDGRGEKLFF
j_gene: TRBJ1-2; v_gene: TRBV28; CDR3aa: CASSSDPYGYTF
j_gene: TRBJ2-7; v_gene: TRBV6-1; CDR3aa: CASSDPGLGYEQYF